The 18 T cell receptor beta chains given below trace back to one sample, sequenced in a study of T cell repertoires in cytomegalovirus infection. Using its own MiXCR run on the reads, TCRdb lists one record per CDR3 protein. The sample includes around 270,000 distinct CDR3 sequences, approximately 9% of them seen just once. Sequencing used PBMCs. The receptors here all came from a human donor in good health (CMV status not recorded). Some clones in this sample may be carry-over from other donors' samples.

This clonotype was observed a few times. The V gene is TRBV10-3, the J gene TRBJ2-6; no clear D gene. The CDR3 runs 14 residues. Germline V CDR1 and CDR2: ENHRY, SYGVKD. Trimming removed 4 bases from V and 0 bases from J, with 4 bases in between. CDR3: CAISGDSGANVLTF. The CDR3 DNA follows: TGTGCCATCAGTGGGGACTCTGGGGCCAACGTCCTGACTTTC.

This clonotype was seen at least ten times. The chain links TRBV19 to TRBJ1-5; TRBD1 agrees at 10 bases. J gave up 6 bases and V 7 bases, and 6 bases lay outside the gene matches. The CDR3 contains 14 residues. Germline assignment: CDR1 LNHDA and CDR2 SQIVND (reference sequence). The CDR3 sequence is CASIGDRGLQPQHF. CDR3 in DNA: TGTGCCAGTATCGGAGACAGGGGGCTTCAGCCCCAGCATTTT.

The chain employs TRBV20-1 and TRBJ1-1; D is perhaps TRBD1 (6 bases). CDR3 length equals 12 residues. Trimming took off 6 bases at V and 4 bases at J, with 12 bases between the two ends. Looked up from germline, CDR1 is DFQATT and CDR2 is SNEGSKA (reference sequence). The CDR3 nucleotides are TGCAGTGCAAAGGGGGGCGGCACTGAAGCTTTCTTT. It codes for CSAKGGGTEAFF.

This clonotype was seen ten or more times. This chain joins TRBV6-2 or TRBV6-3 and TRBJ2-7, with TRBD2 identical over 12 bases. The length of the CDR3 is 18 residues. After removal of 4 bases from V and 2 bases from J, the junction contained 12 bases not matched to a gene. CDR1 MNHEY and CDR2 SVGEGT come from the germline V gene. CDR3 bases: TGTGCCAGCAGTTTTACTAGCGGGAGGCCCGGATACACCTACGAGCAGTACTTC. Encoded protein: CASSFTSGRPGYTYEQYF.

This clonotype was detected ten times or more. The chain couples TRBV7-2 to TRBJ1-6; D perhaps matches TRBD1 (6 bases). The germline V and J ends were trimmed by 5 bases and 8 bases, with 13 bases remaining between them. Germline V gives CDR1 SGHTA, CDR2 FQGNSA. This CDR3 region has 14 residues. The CDR3 coding sequence is TGTGCCAGCAGCCCGGACAGTGGGTATTCACCCCTCCACTTT. It is translated as CASSPDSGYSPLHF. The variable domain in full, with the rest retrieved from reference TRBV7-2 and TRBJ1-6, is GAGVSQSPSNKVTEKGKDVELRCDPISGHTALYWYRQSLGQGLEFLIYFQGNSAPDKSGLPSDRFSAERTGGSVSTLTIQRTQQEDSAVYLCASSPDSGYSPLHFGNGTRLTVT.

The sample holds many counts of this clonotype. The chain recombines TRBV7-8 with TRBJ2-7; 12 bases agree with TRBD2. V dropped 6 bases and J dropped 4; count of bases not matched to a gene: 13. The germline gives CDR1 SGHVS, CDR2 FQNEAQ. CDR3 length equals 17 residues. The CDR3 DNA reads as TGTGCCAGCAGTCCTCACCTCCGGACTAGCGGGACTTACGAGCAGTACTTC. Its translation is CASSPHLRTSGTYEQYF. Using reference TRBV7-8 and TRBJ2-7 for the parts outside the CDR3, the full variable domain is GAGVSQSPRYKVAKRGQDVALRCDPISGHVSLFWYQQALGQGPEFLTYFQNEAQLDKSGLPSDRFFAERPEGSVSTLKIQRTQQEDSAVYLCASSPHLRTSGTYEQYFGPGTRLTVT.

The chain combines TRBV5-1 with TRBJ1-1; TRBD1 might be the D (6 bases). CDR1 SGHRS and CDR2 YFSETQ come from the germline V gene. Trimming removed 0 bases at V and 1 base at J, with 7 bases between. This CDR3 contains 14 residues. Written as DNA, the CDR3 is TGCGCCAGCAGCTTGGGGGGGCAGAACACTGAAGCTTTCTTT. It specifies CASSLGGQNTEAFF.

In its sample, this clonotype was seen many times. The CDR3 nucleotides read TGTGCCAGCAGCTTAGCCCTAGCGGGGGTCTTGCAGTTCTTC. Translating it yields CASSLALAGVLQFF. The chain couples TRBV7-2 to TRBJ2-1, with 10 bases matching TRBD2. This CDR3 region has 14 residues. Germline CDR1 is SGHTA and CDR2 is FQGNSA. J was trimmed by 12 bases and V by 0 bases; bases with no gene match: 5.

This clonotype was found many times. V is TRBV7-9 and J is TRBJ2-3; TRBD2 matches 7 bases. Germline V lookup: CDR1 SEHNR, CDR2 FQNEAQ (reference sequence). The CDR3 length is 14 residues. After removal of 5 bases from V and 2 bases from J, the junction contained 4 bases not matched to a gene. The CDR3 coding sequence is TGTGCCAGCAGCCGGGGGGTTCTCACAGATACGCAGTATTTT. Translation: CASSRGVLTDTQYF.

The CDR3 is CSVLRDSYGYTF. As DNA, the CDR3 is TGCAGCGTCCTCCGGGACTCCTATGGCTACACCTTC. The chain is built from TRBV29-1 and TRBJ1-2; tentative D call: TRBD1 (5 bases). CDR1 is SQVTM, CDR2 ANQGSEA, per germline. CDR3 length equals 12 residues. Trimming took 6 bases from V and 4 from J, leaving 12 bases between them.

This clonotype has only a few counts. V and J are TRBV19 and TRBJ2-1, with 10 bases aligning to TRBD2. This CDR3 spans 16 amino acids. Germline-derived CDR1 and CDR2 are LNHDA and SQIVND (reference sequence). Trimming removed 2 bases from V and 4 bases from J; junction bases left unmatched: 5. The CDR3 region has the DNA TGTGCCAGTAGTATATTCGGACTAGCGGAGTACAATGAGCAGTTCTTC. Protein sequence: CASSIFGLAEYNEQFF.

This clonotype has just one count. The J gene is TRBJ2-5, the V gene TRBV29-1; perhaps TRBD1 as D (5 bases). Germline loops: CDR1 SQVTM, CDR2 ANQGSEA. The V and J ends lost 6 bases and 0 bases respectively, with 11 bases between them. The CDR3 is made up of 13 amino acids. CDR3 sequence (DNA): TGCAGCGTCCCCGCAGGGTACCAAGAGACCCAGTACTTC. Encoded protein: CSVPAGYQETQYF.

The chain combines TRBV6-2 or TRBV6-3 with TRBJ1-1; no reliable D call. Germline V gene lookup returns CDR1 MNHEY and CDR2 SVGEGT. This CDR3 contains 13 residues. The V and J ends lost 2 bases and 4 bases respectively, with 8 bases between them. The CDR3 DNA sequence: TGTGCCAGCAGTTACGGGAGTATCACTGAAGCTTTCTTT. It translates to CASSYGSITEAFF.

There are a few counts of this clonotype. The rearrangement links TRBV20-1 to TRBJ2-7; D uncertain. V was trimmed by 5 bases and J by 2 bases, leaving 7 bases between them. The CDR3 runs to 11 residues. CDR1 is DFQATT, CDR2 SNEGSKA, per germline (reference sequence). The CDR3 here is CSAPTTYEQYF. CDR3 in DNA: TGCAGTGCTCCAACCACCTACGAGCAGTACTTC.

The V call is TRBV12-3 or TRBV12-4, the J call TRBJ1-1; TRBD1 matches 8 bases. Losses at the gene ends were 7 bases for V and 6 bases for J; bases not matched to a gene: 13. This CDR3 spans 15 amino acids. The CDR3 sequence is CASTPARDRFSEAFF. The CDR3 nucleotides are TGTGCCAGCACCCCAGCCCGGGACAGGTTTTCTGAAGCTTTCTTT.

The chain combines TRBV5-1 with TRBJ1-6; 7 bases agree with TRBD1. The germline CDR1 and CDR2 sequences are SGHRS and YFSETQ. V lost 1 base, J lost 7 bases, and 8 bases stayed unmatched. The CDR3 spans 16 residues. CDR3 in amino acids: CASSLSVDRRNSPLHF. CDR3 DNA: TGCGCCAGCAGCTTGTCAGTGGACAGGAGAAATTCACCCCTCCACTTT.

DNA for the CDR3: TGCAGTGCTAGATTCGGAGCTGGAAACACCATATATTTT. It codes for CSARFGAGNTIYF. The chain combines TRBV20-1 with TRBJ1-3, with unresolved D. Trimming shortened V by 2 bases and J by 2 bases, and 7 bases separated the two germline ends. This CDR3 has 13 residues. Germline lookup yields CDR1 DFQATT and CDR2 SNEGSKA (reference sequence).

This clonotype has a count of ten or more. This chain joins TRBV7-8 and TRBJ1-1; D is possibly TRBD1 (6 bases). The V end lost 4 bases, the J end lost 1 base, and 13 bases lay between the germline ends. This CDR3 is built from 15 residues. Looked up from germline, CDR1 is SGHVS and CDR2 is FQNEAQ. CDR3 sequence reads: CASSSRGRANTEAFF. In DNA, the CDR3 is TGTGCCAGCAGCTCCAGGGGCAGGGCGAACACTGAAGCTTTCTTT.